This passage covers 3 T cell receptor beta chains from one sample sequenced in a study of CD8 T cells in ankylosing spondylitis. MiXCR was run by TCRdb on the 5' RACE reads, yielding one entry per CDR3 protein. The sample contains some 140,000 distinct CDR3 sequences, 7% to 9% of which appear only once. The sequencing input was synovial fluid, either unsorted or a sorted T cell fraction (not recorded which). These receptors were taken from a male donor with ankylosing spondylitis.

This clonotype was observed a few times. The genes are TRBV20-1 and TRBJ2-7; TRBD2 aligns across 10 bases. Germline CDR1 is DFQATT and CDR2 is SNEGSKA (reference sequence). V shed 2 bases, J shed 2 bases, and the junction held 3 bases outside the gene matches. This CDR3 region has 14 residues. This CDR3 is CSARPAGGPYEQYF. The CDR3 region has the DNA TGCAGTGCTAGACCAGCGGGAGGGCCCTACGAGCAGTACTTC.

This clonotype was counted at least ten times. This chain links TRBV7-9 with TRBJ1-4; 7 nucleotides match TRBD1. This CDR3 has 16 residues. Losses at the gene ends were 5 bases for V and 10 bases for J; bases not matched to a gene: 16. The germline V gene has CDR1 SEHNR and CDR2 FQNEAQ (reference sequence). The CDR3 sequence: CASSLQNTGVVGKLFF. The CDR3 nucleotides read TGTGCCAGCAGCCTACAAAATACAGGGGTTGTTGGAAAACTGTTTTTT.

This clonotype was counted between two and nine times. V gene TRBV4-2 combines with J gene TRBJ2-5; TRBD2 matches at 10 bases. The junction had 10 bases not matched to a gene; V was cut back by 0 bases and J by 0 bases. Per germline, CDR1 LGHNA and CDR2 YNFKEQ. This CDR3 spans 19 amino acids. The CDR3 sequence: CASSQEGSSGGTYQETQYF. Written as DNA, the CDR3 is TGTGCCAGCAGCCAAGAGGGGTCTAGCGGGGGAACGTACCAAGAGACCCAGTACTTC.